This entry describes one T cell receptor (beta chain). This entry belongs to a study of blood T cell repertoires in COVID-19. Study summary: Samples of COVID-19 (acute and convalescent) were obtained from the United States, Italy and Spain. Nucleic acid was either cDNA or gDNA, and it came from T cells, B-cell-depleted T cells, or PBMCs.

Trimming cost V 8 bases and J 2 bases; bases outside gene matches: 7. The CDR3 consists of 14 residues. CDR1 MDHEN and CDR2 SYDVKM come from the germline V gene. As originally analysed: Estimates of nucleated cell counts were drawn from the amplification of reference gene primers. Assay: immunoSEQ multiplex PCR; the TCRdb copy retains only in-frame clones and omits some. V, J and clone size are taken as reported in that table, and D and trimming were inferred from the DNA itself. In the table there are around 12,000 clones, roughly 88% of which are singletons. Specimen: peripheral blood. The genes are TRBV28 and TRBJ2-5; 8 bases line up with TRBD1. This sequence was found in a human donor in a cohort sampled during active COVID-19. The CDR3 is CASLRGLSQETQYF. Written as DNA, the CDR3 is TGTGCCAGCCTCAGGGGGCTATCGCAAGAGACCCAGTACTTC.